The rows below give T cell receptor beta chains drawn from one sample of a study of cytomegalovirus exposure and HLA in healthy donors. This table comes from immunoSEQ multiplex PCR, and its TCRdb copy is limited to in-frame clones, with some not included. The data show over 150,000 clones, around 80% seen once. Sequences were obtained from PBMCs. Every receptor here comes from a woman aged 45 to 65 in good health and CMV-seropositive. Each CDR3 is given with its conserved first and last residue. D genes are given only for firm matches. Some rows have no size entry. The others give once, few or many, or a class for an expanded clone.

size	D	V	J	CDR3	DNA
.	.	TRBV5-6	TRBJ1-2	CASSLAIREDYGYTF	TGTGCCAGCAGCTTGGCTATCAGGGAGGACTATGGCTACACCTTC
.	.	TRBV7-9	TRBJ2-5	CASSNRQKETQYF	TGTGCCAGCAGCAACCGACAGAAAGAGACCCAGTACTTC
.	.	TRBV19	TRBJ2-3	CASSIAGGFTDTQYF	TGTGCCAGTAGTATTGCAGGTGGCTTCACAGATACGCAGTATTTT
.	.	TRBV6-5	TRBJ1-2	CASSTDGGSSGYTF	TGTGCCAGCAGCACCGATGGAGGATCGAGCGGCTACACCTTC
.	TRBD1	TRBV7-6	TRBJ1-6	CASSLGGQGTPLHF	TGTGCCAGCAGCTTAGGGGGACAGGGGACACCCCTCCACTTT
.	TRBD1	TRBV25-1	TRBJ1-4	CASSEYEGALFF	TGTGCCAGCAGTGAATATGAGGGGGCACTGTTTTTT
.	.	TRBV18	TRBJ2-7	CASSPPDSWGQYF	TGTGCCAGCTCACCCCCGGACTCATGGGGGCAGTACTTC
.	.	TRBV7-9	TRBJ2-6	CGVRRATGANVLTF	TGTGGTGTGAGGAGGGCAACAGGGGCCAACGTCCTGACTTTC
.	.	TRBV29-1	TRBJ2-7	CSTSTGSYEQYF	TGCAGCACATCCACAGGATCCTACGAGCAGTACTTC
.	TRBD2	TRBV11-3	TRBJ2-2	CASSLGAGGLNTGELFF	TGTGCCAGCAGCTTGGGAGCGGGGGGTCTGAACACCGGGGAGCTGTTTTTT
.	.	TRBV6-6	TRBJ1-2	CASSYRNYGYTF	TGTGCCAGCAGTTACCGGAACTATGGCTACACCTTC
.	TRBD1	TRBV30	TRBJ2-7	CAWSRGLSYEQYF	TGTGCCTGGAGCAGGGGGCTTTCATACGAGCAGTACTTC
.	TRBD1	TRBV4-2	TRBJ1-4	CASSQTLQGGDEKLFF	TGTGCCAGCAGCCAAACGCTACAGGGGGGGGATGAAAAACTGTTTTTT
.	TRBD1	TRBV25-1	TRBJ2-7	CASSTYGQGAGEQYF	TGTGCCAGCAGTACTTACGGACAGGGGGCAGGCGAGCAGTACTTC
.	.	TRBV6-1	TRBJ1-6	CASSAKEEAPLHF	TGTGCCAGCAGTGCAAAAGAGGAGGCACCCCTCCACTTT
.	TRBD1	TRBV6-5	TRBJ1-5	CASSSGTGNPYQPQHF	TGTGCCAGCAGTTCCGGGACAGGGAACCCTTATCAGCCCCAGCATTTT
once	.	TRBV27	TRBJ2-2	CASSLFVRGNTGELFF	TGTGCCAGCAGTTTATTCGTCAGGGGGAACACCGGGGAGCTGTTTTTT
.	.	TRBV6-1	TRBJ2-3	CASSERTPLTDTQYF	TGTGCCAGCAGTGAAAGGACTCCACTCACAGATACGCAGTATTTT
few	TRBD1	TRBV5-1	TRBJ2-7	CASSSGQGTYEQYF	TGCGCCAGCAGCTCGGGACAGGGCACCTACGAGCAGTACTTC
.	TRBD1	TRBV9	TRBJ1-1	CASSVQGVNNEAFF	TGTGCCAGCAGCGTACAGGGGGTAAACAATGAAGCTTTCTTT
.	TRBD1	TRBV2	TRBJ1-5	CASRQGANQPQHF	TGTGCCAGCAGACAGGGGGCGAATCAGCCCCAGCATTTT
.	TRBD1	TRBV27	TRBJ2-2	CASSLMGKDRGQIGELFF	TGTGCCAGCAGTTTAATGGGGAAGGACAGGGGGCAGATCGGGGAGCTGTTTTTT
.	TRBD1	TRBV7-9	TRBJ1-2	CASSLGTGPHYGYTF	TGTGCCAGCAGCTTAGGGACAGGCCCTCACTATGGCTACACCTTC
few	.	TRBV30	TRBJ2-7	CAWKGGRTYEQYF	TGTGCCTGGAAGGGGGGGAGGACCTACGAGCAGTACTTC
.	.	TRBV27	TRBJ1-1	CASSLSPGVNTEAFF	TGTGCCAGCAGTTTATCACCAGGGGTGAACACTGAAGCTTTCTTT
.	TRBD1	TRBV9	TRBJ1-3	CASSERQGSSGNTIYF	TGTGCCAGCAGCGAAAGACAGGGAAGCTCTGGAAACACCATATATTTT
.	TRBD2	TRBV5-4	TRBJ2-1	CASSAEVLAGANEQFF	TGTGCCAGCAGCGCAGAGGTGTTAGCGGGGGCGAATGAGCAGTTCTTC
.	.	TRBV7-3	TRBJ2-2	CASSFSGFTGELFF	TGTGCCAGCAGCTTTTCAGGGTTCACCGGGGAGCTGTTTTTT
.	.	TRBV15	TRBJ2-1	CATSRDRVEEQFF	TGTGCCACCAGCAGAGACAGGGTCGAAGAGCAGTTCTTC
.	.	TRBV7-9	TRBJ1-3	CASSLGPGAIYF	TGTGCCAGCAGCTTGGGCCCGGGAGCCATATATTTT
few	.	TRBV9	TRBJ1-6	CASSVAGGDSPLHF	TGTGCCAGCAGCGTAGCCGGGGGGGACTCACCCCTCCACTTT
.	TRBD1	TRBV5-6	TRBJ1-2	CASSLDHRGYGYTF	TGTGCCAGCAGCTTGGATCACAGGGGGTACGGCTACACCTTC
.	TRBD1	TRBV27	TRBJ1-3	CASSPGTGAGNTIYF	TGTGCCAGCAGTCCCGGGACAGGGGCTGGAAACACCATATATTTT
.	.	TRBV6-5	TRBJ1-2	CAVRTDSGYGYTF	TGTGCCGTCCGGACAGACTCGGGGTATGGCTACACCTTC
few	.	TRBV30	TRBJ2-1	CAWTRGPYNEQFF	TGTGCCTGGACGCGGGGGCCATACAATGAGCAGTTCTTC
medium-sized	.	TRBV14	TRBJ1-4	CASSQGGGDEKLFF	TGTGCCAGCAGCCAAGGAGGGGGGGATGAAAAACTGTTTTTT
.	TRBD1	TRBV10-1	TRBJ1-1	CASSGTGGTLKTEAFF	TGCGCCAGCAGCGGGACAGGGGGCACCTTGAAGACTGAAGCTTTCTTT
.	TRBD2	TRBV25-1	TRBJ2-3	CASSLLTGGATDTQYF	TGTGCCAGCAGTTTACTAACGGGGGGGGCCACAGATACGCAGTATTTT
.	.	TRBV18	TRBJ2-7	CASSPLSTGIYEQYF	TGTGCCAGCTCACCCCTTTCAACGGGGATCTACGAGCAGTACTTC
.	TRBD1	TRBV19	TRBJ1-3	CASTGTGAIGNTIYF	TGTGCCAGTACCGGGACAGGGGCAATTGGAAACACCATATATTTT
.	.	TRBV4-1	TRBJ1-6	CASSQDGQDNSPLHF	TGCGCCAGCAGCCAAGATGGGCAGGATAATTCACCCCTCCACTTT
.	.	TRBV23-1	TRBJ1-1	CASTLSVAGNTEAFF	TGCGCCAGCACCCTATCGGTGGCAGGAAACACTGAAGCTTTCTTT
few	TRBD2	TRBV30	TRBJ2-6	CAWGRGGAGANVLTF	TGTGCCTGGGGGCGTGGGGGGGCTGGGGCCAACGTCCTGACTTTC
.	.	TRBV6-5	TRBJ1-5	CASNHGGGSNQPQHF	TGTGCCAGCAATCATGGGGGGGGAAGCAATCAGCCCCAGCATTTT
once	TRBD1	TRBV7-9	TRBJ1-2	CASSPGTANNYGYTF	TGTGCCAGCAGTCCCGGGACAGCGAATAACTATGGCTACACCTTC
.	TRBD2	TRBV9	TRBJ2-7	CASSVGTSGEQYF	TGTGCCAGCAGCGTAGGGACTAGCGGCGAGCAGTACTTC
.	TRBD2	TRBV5-1	TRBJ2-7	CASSLFRGGHEQYF	TGCGCCAGCAGCTTGTTCCGGGGGGGGCACGAGCAGTACTTC
few	.	TRBV20-1	TRBJ2-7	CSAPYLREQYF	TGCAGTGCACCCTACCTTCGGGAGCAGTACTTC
.	TRBD1	TRBV19	TRBJ1-4	CASKKRGREKLFF	TGTGCCAGTAAAAAAAGGGGGCGTGAAAAACTGTTTTTT
.	TRBD2	TRBV30	TRBJ2-5	CAWGTNRGVETQYF	TGTGCCTGGGGTACTAACCGGGGGGTGGAGACCCAGTACTTC
.	.	TRBV9	TRBJ2-6	CASSATGHTGMGSGANVLTF	TGTGCCAGCAGCGCCACGGGACATACCGGAATGGGCTCTGGGGCCAACGTCCTGACTTTC
.	.	TRBV6-5	TRBJ1-6	CASGVGADNSPLHF	TGTGCCAGCGGAGTGGGGGCGGATAATTCACCCCTCCACTTT